Below, one TCR beta chain is given with its context. These data come from a study of blood T cell repertoires in COVID-19. As for the study in general: There were acute and convalescent COVID-19 samples, and they came from the United States, Italy and Spain. The cDNA or gDNA used as material had been derived from T cells, B-cell-depleted T cells, or PBMCs.

Trimming shortened V by 1 base and J by 7 bases, and 11 bases separated the two germline ends. The V gene's germline CDR1 is SGHAT and CDR2 FQNNGV. CDR3 length: 14 amino acids. Per the original methods: From reference gene primer amplification, estimates of nucleated cell counts were derived. Profiling relied on immunoSEQ multiplex PCR, and the TCRdb table lists in-frame clones only, not all of them. V and J calls plus clone size are reproduced from that table; the DNA served to infer D and trimming. This sample yields approximately 70,000 clones, of which approximately 80% are seen a single time; over 2% belongs to the top ten.

The sequence was collected from a man at least 80 years old with active or convalescent COVID-19. The J gene is TRBJ2-1, the V gene TRBV11-2; D ambiguous. The sequencing sample was made of peripheral blood. The CDR3, as DNA: TGTGCCAGCAGCTTAGGTAGTCTTATGAATGAGCAGTTCTTC. Its protein product is CASSLGSLMNEQFF. Full variable domain (outside the CDR3, taken from reference TRBV11-2 and TRBJ2-1): EAGVAQSPRYKIIEKRQSVAFWCNPISGHATLYWYQQILGQGPKLLIQFQNNGVVDDSQLPKDRFSAERLKGVDSTLKIQPAKLEDSAVYLCASSLGSLMNEQFFGPGTRLTVL.